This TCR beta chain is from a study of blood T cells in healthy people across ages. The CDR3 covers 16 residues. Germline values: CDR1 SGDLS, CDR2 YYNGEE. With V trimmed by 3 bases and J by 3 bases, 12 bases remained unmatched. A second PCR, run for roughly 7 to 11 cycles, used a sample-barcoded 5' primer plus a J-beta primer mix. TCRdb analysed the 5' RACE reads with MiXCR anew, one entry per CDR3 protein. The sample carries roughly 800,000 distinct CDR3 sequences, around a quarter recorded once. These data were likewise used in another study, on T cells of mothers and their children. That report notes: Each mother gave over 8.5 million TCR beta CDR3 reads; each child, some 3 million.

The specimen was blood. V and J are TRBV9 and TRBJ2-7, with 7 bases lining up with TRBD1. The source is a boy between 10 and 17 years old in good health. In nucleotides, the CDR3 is TGTGCCAGCAGCGCAAACCGCCGGGACAGTTTCTACGAGCAGTACTTC. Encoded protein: CASSANRRDSFYEQYF. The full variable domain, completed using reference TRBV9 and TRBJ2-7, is DSGVTQTPKHLITATGQRVTLRCSPRSGDLSVYWYQQSLDQGLQFLIQYYNGEERAKGNILERFSAQQFPDLHSELNLSSLELGDSALYFCASSANRRDSFYEQYFGPGTRLTVT.